The rows below give T cell receptor beta chains drawn from one sample of a study of T cells in pancreatic ductal adenocarcinoma. Sequencing used immunoSEQ multiplex PCR; TCRdb keeps in-frame clones, though not all of them. The sample lists 15,000 to 20,000 clones, 85% to 90% seen once, with around 0.94% in the top ten. The sequencing input was PBMCs. These TCRs come from a human donor with pancreatic ductal adenocarcinoma. CDR3s include the opening cysteine and the closing phenylalanine or tryptophan. The order of the fields is J gene, D gene, V gene, clone size, CDR3 protein. D genes are given only for firm matches. Some rows mark clone size as missing; the rest say once, few, many or name a class of expanded clone.

J gene: TRBJ2-3
D gene: NA
V gene: TRBV7-9
clone size: once
CDR3 protein: CASSPGSGTDTQYF

J gene: TRBJ1-5
D gene: NA
V gene: TRBV4-1
clone size: NA
CDR3 protein: CASSQVQGLGSNQPQHF

J gene: TRBJ1-2
D gene: NA
V gene: TRBV6-5
clone size: NA
CDR3 protein: CASSTNSGIGYTF

J gene: TRBJ2-4
D gene: NA
V gene: TRBV4-1
clone size: NA
CDR3 protein: CASSQDPSTPLAKNIQYF

J gene: TRBJ1-3
D gene: NA
V gene: TRBV30
clone size: NA
CDR3 protein: CARKASSGNTIYF

J gene: NA
D gene: TRBD2
V gene: TRBV19
clone size: NA
CDR3 protein: CASRRSGALYEQYF

J gene: TRBJ1-2
D gene: NA
V gene: TRBV5-1
clone size: NA
CDR3 protein: CASRNATTENYGYTF

J gene: TRBJ1-1
D gene: TRBD1
V gene: TRBV7-9
clone size: NA
CDR3 protein: CASSVGQGLSTEAFF

J gene: TRBJ2-6
D gene: NA
V gene: TRBV1
clone size: NA
CDR3 protein: CTSRKRANVLTF

J gene: TRBJ1-1
D gene: NA
V gene: TRBV4-1
clone size: NA
CDR3 protein: CASSPRGAEAFF

J gene: TRBJ1-5
D gene: TRBD1
V gene: TRBV27
clone size: NA
CDR3 protein: CASSPSRTGGSMAQHF

J gene: TRBJ1-5
D gene: NA
V gene: TRBV7-9
clone size: NA
CDR3 protein: CASSLTANQPQHF

J gene: TRBJ2-1
D gene: TRBD1
V gene: TRBV9
clone size: NA
CDR3 protein: CASSVEGAGVNEQFF

J gene: TRBJ1-3
D gene: TRBD1
V gene: TRBV7-2
clone size: once
CDR3 protein: CASSINRGLRNTIYF

J gene: TRBJ2-6
D gene: NA
V gene: TRBV11-2
clone size: once
CDR3 protein: CASSFGQSGANVLTF

J gene: TRBJ2-7
D gene: NA
V gene: TRBV30
clone size: once
CDR3 protein: CAWSVRDRSEF

J gene: TRBJ1-1
D gene: TRBD1
V gene: TRBV10-1
clone size: NA
CDR3 protein: CASTETRLGQGMNTEAFF

J gene: TRBJ2-3
D gene: NA
V gene: TRBV7-6
clone size: once
CDR3 protein: CASSLRGGHPDTQYF